A selection of T cell receptor beta chains follows, all from one sample in a study of neurological immune-mediated disorders. TCRdb independently ran MiXCR on the 5' RACE reads; one entry per CDR3 protein. The table has approximately 29,000 distinct CDR3 sequences, roughly 12% seen once. The sequencing input was PBMCs. These receptor sequences come from a man in his 60s in good health. Each CDR3 is given with its conserved first and last residue. A D gene is named only where the DNA matches it firmly. Clone size is not always given. Where it is, it says once, few, many or a class for expanded clones.

j_call d_call clone_size v_call cdr3_nt cdr3_aa
TRBJ1-5 NA many TRBV7-2 TGTGCCAGCAGCTTCGCGTGGCATCAGCCCCAGCATTTT CASSFAWHQPQHF
TRBJ2-7 TRBD1 medium-sized TRBV20-1 TGCAGTGCTACAGACAGGGGCTACGAGCAGTACTTC CSATDRGYEQYF
TRBJ2-3 NA many TRBV5-1 TGCGCCAGCAGCTTCGTAGGGGATAGCACAGATACGCAGTATTTT CASSFVGDSTDTQYF
TRBJ2-3 TRBD1 many TRBV5-1 TGCGCCAGCAGCTTGCCGACAGGGGCTAGCACAGATACGCAGTATTTT CASSLPTGASTDTQYF
TRBJ2-7 NA many TRBV10-3 TGTGCCATCAGTGAGTCGAGAGAGTACGAGCAGTACTTC CAISESREYEQYF
TRBJ2-1 TRBD2 many TRBV5-5 TGTGCCAGCAGGCTAGCGGGAGGCTACAATGAGCAGTTCTTC CASRLAGGYNEQFF
TRBJ1-1 NA large TRBV9 TGTGCCAGCAGCGTAGGAAACCTGAACACTGAAGCTTTCTTT CASSVGNLNTEAFF
TRBJ2-2 TRBD1 NA TRBV5-1 TGCGCCAGCAGCTGGGGACAGGGTACGAACACCGGGGAGCTGTTTTTT CASSWGQGTNTGELFF
TRBJ2-3 TRBD2 many TRBV6-1 TGTGCCAGCTGGACTAGCGGGGGGGGAGATACGCAGTATTTT CASWTSGGGDTQYF
TRBJ2-3 TRBD2 many TRBV20-1 TGCAGTGCTAGGGGACTAGCGGGGTACACAGATACGCAGTATTTT CSARGLAGYTDTQYF
TRBJ2-3 NA many TRBV20-1 TGCAGCCCGAGTATTGGTACGCAGTATTTT CSPSIGTQYF
TRBJ2-1 NA many TRBV12-3/TRBV12-4 TGTGCCAGCAGTTTAGGGGTCCTTGAGCAGTTCTTC CASSLGVLEQFF
TRBJ2-2 NA many TRBV29-1 TGCAGCGTGGCCAGGGATTACACCGGGGAGCTGTTTTTT CSVARDYTGELFF
TRBJ2-1 NA many TRBV12-3/TRBV12-4 TGTGCCAGCACCCCACCGAACCGGGGGGAGCAGTTCTTC CASTPPNRGEQFF
TRBJ2-2 TRBD2 NA TRBV7-2 TGTGCCAGCAGGTGGGGGGGGACTTCCGGAACCGGGGAGCTGTTTTTT CASRWGGTSGTGELFF
TRBJ2-3 NA medium-sized TRBV6-5 TGTGCCAGCAGTCCCGGACTTTCGCATACGCAGTATTTT CASSPGLSHTQYF
TRBJ2-1 NA many TRBV9 TGTGCCAGCAGCGTAGAAGCAGGGGCAGAATACAATGAGCAGTTCTTC CASSVEAGAEYNEQFF
TRBJ1-5 NA many TRBV5-1 TGCGCCAGCAGCTCAGGGCTGGGCAATCAGCCCCAGCATTTT CASSSGLGNQPQHF
TRBJ2-5 NA many TRBV7-9 TGTGCCAGCAGTGAGGAGACCCAGTACTTC CASSEETQYF
TRBJ2-7 NA few TRBV6-6 TGTGCCAGCAATCTACAGGACAGCTGGGGCGAGCAGTACTTC CASNLQDSWGEQYF
TRBJ2-5 NA many TRBV20-1 TGCAGTGCTAGAGATCTAGGGTCACAAGAGACCCAGTACTTC CSARDLGSQETQYF
TRBJ2-7 NA many TRBV5-1 TGCGCCAGCAGCGTCGGGGCCTACGAGCAGTACTTC CASSVGAYEQYF
TRBJ2-3 NA many TRBV25-1 TGTGCCAGCAGTGACCCTTCCCAGGACGGACCCACAGATACGCAGTATTTT CASSDPSQDGPTDTQYF
TRBJ1-2 TRBD1 once TRBV7-2 TGTGCCAGCAGCTTAACGACAGGGTCCTATGGCTACACCTTC CASSLTTGSYGYTF
TRBJ2-7 NA many TRBV7-8 TGTGCCAGCAGCCCCGATGGGGAGCAGTACTTC CASSPDGEQYF
TRBJ2-5 NA many TRBV28 TGTGCCAGCAGTTTTGTAGGGCCCGGCCAAGAGACCCAGTACTTC CASSFVGPGQETQYF
TRBJ1-1 TRBD1 many TRBV29-1 TGCAGCGCCGGTCGCGGACAGGGCTACACTGAAGCTTTCTTT CSAGRGQGYTEAFF
TRBJ1-5 NA many TRBV6-2/TRBV6-3 TGTGCCAGCAGCCGATTGGGCAATCAGCCCCAGCATTTT CASSRLGNQPQHF
TRBJ2-5 TRBD1 many TRBV27 TGTGCCAGCAGTTCCAACAGGGGATGGGAGACCCAGTACTTC CASSSNRGWETQYF
TRBJ2-2 NA medium-sized TRBV20-1 TGCAGCCCTGTGAGGGCCCACACCGGGGAGCTGTTTTTT CSPVRAHTGELFF
TRBJ1-2 TRBD1 medium-sized TRBV5-1 TGCGCCAGCAGCGCGTTAATCGGGACAGACTATGGCTACACCTTC CASSALIGTDYGYTF
TRBJ2-7 NA many TRBV2 TGTGCCAGCAGTGGGACTTTTCGGGTGGAGCAGTACTTC CASSGTFRVEQYF
TRBJ2-3 NA many TRBV12-3/TRBV12-4 TGTGCCAGCAGTTGGAAAGGGGCAGATACGCAGTATTTT CASSWKGADTQYF
TRBJ1-3 NA many TRBV5-5 TGTGCCAGCAGCTCCCCCTATGCGGGGGGAGGAAACACCATATATTTT CASSSPYAGGGNTIYF
TRBJ2-1 NA NA TRBV6-1 TGTGCCAGCGAAGCTTCTTGGACAGACAGCTCCTACAATGAGCAGTTCTTC CASEASWTDSSYNEQFF
TRBJ2-2 NA many TRBV7-2 TGTGCCAGCAGCGACCGGAAGGCGGGTTCCGGGGAGCTGTTTTTT CASSDRKAGSGELFF
TRBJ2-1 TRBD2 many TRBV28 TGTGCCAGCAGTTTAGCTAGCGGGAGGGCCTACAATGAGCAGTTCTTC CASSLASGRAYNEQFF
TRBJ2-7 TRBD1 many TRBV20-1 TGCAGTGCTAGTGTACAGGGGCTTCCTCTCCACGAGCAGTACTTC CSASVQGLPLHEQYF
TRBJ1-5 NA many TRBV7-2 TGTGCCAGCAGCGGACAGAATAGCAATCAGCCCCAGCATTTT CASSGQNSNQPQHF
TRBJ1-5 NA many TRBV12-3/TRBV12-4 TGTGCCAGCAGTTTCCGAGGGGAGGGCCCTAATCAGCCCCAGCATTTT CASSFRGEGPNQPQHF
TRBJ2-3 TRBD2 NA TRBV5-5 TGTGCCAGCAGCTCCCGACTAGCGGTTAACACAGATACGCAGTATTTT CASSSRLAVNTDTQYF
TRBJ1-5 TRBD1 many TRBV5-6 TGTGCCAGCAGCAGGGGACAGGCCTGGGGTCAGCCCCAGCATTTT CASSRGQAWGQPQHF
TRBJ2-3 NA NA TRBV11-3 TGTGCCAGCAGCTTCCGGGGAGGCCCGACACAAGATACGCAGTATTTT CASSFRGGPTQDTQYF
TRBJ2-3 NA many TRBV7-2 TGTGCCAGCAGCTTAGCGGGAGTATCCACAGATACGCAGTATTTT CASSLAGVSTDTQYF
TRBJ2-1 NA NA TRBV7-2 TGTGCCAGCAGCTTAGGGGCGTACAATGAGCAGTTCTTC CASSLGAYNEQFF
TRBJ1-6 NA many TRBV27 TGTGCCAGCACCTCCTCGTCTTCACCCCTCCACTTT CASTSSSSPLHF